This entry lists 17 T cell receptor beta chains sequenced from one sample in a study of T cell responses to AZD1222 COVID-19 vaccine. Profiled with immunoSEQ multiplex PCR; TCRdb holds only in-frame clones, not every one. The table shows 100,000 to 150,000 clones, with 90% occurring only once. Sample: peripheral blood, taken on day 0 of AZD1222 vaccination. These receptors were taken from an adult in good health.

The V call is TRBV30, the J call TRBJ2-4; TRBD2 agrees at 8 bases. Germline trimming cut 0 bases from V and 1 base from J; bases unmatched to any gene: 20. Per the germline V gene, CDR1 is GTSNPN and CDR2 is SVGIG (reference sequence). The CDR3 runs to 21 residues. Written as DNA, the CDR3 is TGTGCCTGGAGTGTATTTGGGGGACTAGTGGATCGGCAATTTGCCAAAAACATTCAGTACTTC. Protein product: CAWSVFGGLVDRQFAKNIQYF.

The CDR3 DNA is TGTGCCAGCATCCAGGGTTCTGGAAACACCATATATTTT. This gives the protein CASIQGSGNTIYF. The chain links TRBV2 to TRBJ1-3; possibly TRBD1 for D (5 bases). The CDR3 has 13 residues. The germline V and J ends were trimmed by 7 bases and 1 base, with 8 bases remaining between them. Germline-derived CDR1 and CDR2 are SNHLY and FYNNEI.

This clone appeared a few times. The rearrangement links TRBV7-8 to TRBJ2-7; TRBD2 agrees at 12 bases. The CDR3 is 14 residues long. Trimming cost V 7 bases and J 2 bases; bases outside gene matches: 3. Germline-derived CDR1 and CDR2 are SGHVS and FQNEAQ. The CDR3 DNA reads as TGTGCCAGCACCCGGACTAGCGGGGCCTACGAGCAGTACTTC. Amino acid sequence: CASTRTSGAYEQYF.

This clone was recorded once. V is TRBV24-1 and J is TRBJ2-5; D is unclear. The CDR3 sequence is 16 residues long. Trimming cost V 4 bases and J 1 base, with 15 bases left between them. CDR1 and CDR2 (germline): KGHDR, SFDVKD. The CDR3 protein is CATSEPRQPGQETQYF. CDR3 nucleotides: TGTGCCACCAGTGAGCCCCGGCAGCCCGGCCAAGAGACCCAGTACTTC.

The V and J genes are TRBV3-1 (or the pseudogene TRBV3-2) and TRBJ2-2; D is perhaps TRBD1 (6 bases). Trimming removed 4 bases at V and 6 bases at J, with 12 bases between. The CDR3 is 14 amino acids. Germline lookup yields CDR1 LGHDT and CDR2 YNNKEL (reference sequence). The CDR3: CASSPQGTAGELFF. For the CDR3, the DNA is TGTGCCAGCAGCCCTCAGGGGACGGCCGGGGAGCTGTTTTTT.

V gene TRBV7-9 combines with J gene TRBJ2-3; TRBD2 matches 9 bases. Germline CDR1 reads SEHNR; CDR2 reads FQNEAQ (reference sequence). The CDR3 has 14 amino acids. The V segment lost 2 bases and the J segment 4 bases; nucleotides outside the gene matches: 1. CDR3 sequence reads: CASSLRGGADTQYF. CDR3 in DNA: TGTGCCAGCAGCTTACGCGGGGGGGCAGATACGCAGTATTTT.

V gene TRBV19 combines with J gene TRBJ1-1; D is unresolved. Trimming took off 1 base at V and 0 bases at J, with 3 bases between the two ends. There are 13 residues in the CDR3. Germline V gene lookup returns CDR1 LNHDA and CDR2 SQIVND (reference sequence). The CDR3 here is CASSIAVNTEAFF. CDR3 bases: TGTGCCAGTAGTATAGCCGTGAACACTGAAGCTTTCTTT.

The chain carries TRBV2 and TRBJ2-1; 7 bases fit TRBD2. In germline, CDR1 is SNHLY, CDR2 FYNNEI. V lost 7 bases and J lost 6; bases outside the gene matches: 12. The CDR3 has 15 amino acids. CDR3 nucleotides: TGTGCCAGCACCCAAGAGGGGATAGCGGGCAATGAGCAGTTCTTC. This encodes CASTQEGIAGNEQFF.

This clone was observed a few times. The chain uses TRBV19 and TRBJ1-1; D remains ambiguous. Germline V CDR1 and CDR2: LNHDA, SQIVND (reference sequence). This CDR3 comprises 13 residues. CDR3 sequence (DNA): TGTCCCCACCGACGAGGAATACACACTGAAGCTTTCTTT. The encoded protein is CPHRRGIHTEAFF.

The V and J genes are TRBV5-1 and TRBJ2-2, with D perhaps TRBD1 (5 bases). CDR3 length: 15 amino acids. Germline CDR1 reads SGHRS; CDR2 reads YFSETQ. Trimming took 0 bases from V and 2 from J, leaving 8 bases between them. CDR3 amino acids: CASSLAQGNTGELFF. The CDR3 nucleotides read TGCGCCAGCAGCTTGGCTCAGGGCAACACCGGGGAGCTGTTTTTT.

The chain carries TRBV27 and TRBJ2-7; TRBD2 might be the D (6 bases). There are 11 residues in the CDR3. Germline V CDR1 and CDR2: MNHEY, SMNVEV (reference sequence). V was clipped by 8 bases and J by 7 bases, with 12 bases between them. CDR3 sequence reads: CASVSGREQYF. Here the CDR3 DNA reads TGTGCCAGCGTCTCGGGGAGGGAGCAGTACTTC.

V and J are TRBV10-2 and TRBJ2-1; 9 nucleotides match TRBD2. The CDR3 is made up of 14 amino acids. Germline CDR1 WSHSY, CDR2 SAAADI. V shed 8 bases and J 3 bases; nucleotides not matched to a gene: 5. This chain's CDR3 is CASSRTSDYNEQFF. For the CDR3, the DNA is TGCGCCAGCTCTAGGACTAGCGACTACAATGAGCAGTTCTTC.

V and J are TRBV27 and TRBJ2-2, with D perhaps being TRBD1 or TRBD2 (6 bases each). The germline V and J ends were trimmed by 6 bases and 4 bases, with 12 bases remaining between them. CDR3 length: 14 residues. The germline gives CDR1 MNHEY, CDR2 SMNVEV (reference sequence). Here the CDR3 reads CASSLRGRTGELFF. The CDR3, as DNA: TGTGCCAGCAGCCTCCGGGGGCGCACCGGGGAGCTGTTTTTT.

J is TRBJ2-5 and V is TRBV12-3 or TRBV12-4; D is possibly TRBD1 (6 bases). CDR3 length equals 12 residues. Trimming left V 5 bases short and J 5 bases short, with 9 bases between. CDR3 in amino acids: CASSPRGETQYF. DNA for the CDR3: TGTGCCAGCAGTCCCAGGGGCGAGACCCAGTACTTC.

This chain joins TRBV5-8 and TRBJ1-6; TRBD1 might be the D (5 bases). CDR1 SGHTS and CDR2 YDEGEE come from the germline V gene. The V end lost 2 bases, the J end lost 0 bases, and 18 bases lay between the germline ends. This CDR3 is built from 19 residues. The CDR3 nucleotides are TGTGCCAGCAGCTTTCTGACATCCCGGGGGAGCTCCTATAATTCACCCCTCCACTTT. This translates into CASSFLTSRGSSYNSPLHF.

The V gene is TRBV9, the J gene TRBJ1-1, with 8 nucleotides matching TRBD1. The CDR3 spans 18 residues. Germline CDR1 and CDR2: SGDLS and YYNGEE. The ends lost 0 bases at V and 3 bases at J; junction bases unmatched: 13. The CDR3 loop reads CASSVGLSRGLVDTEAFF. In DNA, the CDR3 is TGTGCCAGCAGCGTAGGATTAAGCAGGGGGCTTGTGGACACTGAAGCTTTCTTT.

The chain employs TRBV9 and TRBJ2-1; 10 bases match TRBD2. V lost 0 bases, J lost 14 bases, and 14 bases stayed unmatched. Germline V CDR1 and CDR2: SGDLS, YYNGEE. The CDR3 totals 16 residues. The CDR3 region is CASSVGTLGLAGAEFF. The CDR3 DNA reads as TGTGCCAGCAGCGTAGGCACCCTGGGGCTAGCGGGAGCAGAGTTCTTC.